The clone carrying this TCR beta chain was detected a few times. The antigen is not known. The data were taken from a study of T cell responses to AZD1222 COVID-19 vaccine. Study findings and constraints: Females made up more of the donors, who were largely white British, and clonal diversity may have come out too low.

Sequencing was performed with immunoSEQ multiplex PCR; in TCRdb, only in-frame clones are kept and a portion is missing. The sample lists 150,000 to 160,000 clones, roughly nine tenths occurring once. There are 15 residues in the CDR3. CDR1 and CDR2 (germline): MNHEY, SVGAGI. J lost 7 bases, V lost 5 bases, and 12 bases had no gene match. This chain connects TRBV6-5 to TRBJ1-2, with TRBD1 identical over 8 bases. Sequencing used peripheral blood, obtained on day 0 of AZD1222 vaccination. The TCR comes from an adult in good health. CDR3 sequence: CASSKLADRGGGYTF. CDR3 coding DNA: TGTGCCAGCAGTAAGCTGGCCGACAGGGGAGGTGGCTACACCTTC.